This TCR beta chain appears in the sequencing data of a study of T cell responses to AZD1222 COVID-19 vaccine. Trimming took off 5 bases at V and 9 bases at J, with 11 bases between the two ends. The CDR3 totals 12 residues. Germline CDR1 reads SEHNR; CDR2 reads FQNEAQ (reference sequence). Some clones are missing from TCRdb's copy, which holds only in-frame ones; the method was immunoSEQ multiplex PCR. The sample shows 90,000 to 120,000 clones, 92% of them seen only once. The sample was peripheral blood, taken 28 days after the second AZD1222 dose. The TCR sequence derives from an adult who received the AZD1222 COVID-19 vaccine. The rearrangement joins TRBV7-9 to TRBJ2-1; D ambiguous. The CDR3 DNA is TGTGCCAGCAGCCATAGGACCGGTGAGCAGTTCTTC. Translating it yields CASSHRTGEQFF.